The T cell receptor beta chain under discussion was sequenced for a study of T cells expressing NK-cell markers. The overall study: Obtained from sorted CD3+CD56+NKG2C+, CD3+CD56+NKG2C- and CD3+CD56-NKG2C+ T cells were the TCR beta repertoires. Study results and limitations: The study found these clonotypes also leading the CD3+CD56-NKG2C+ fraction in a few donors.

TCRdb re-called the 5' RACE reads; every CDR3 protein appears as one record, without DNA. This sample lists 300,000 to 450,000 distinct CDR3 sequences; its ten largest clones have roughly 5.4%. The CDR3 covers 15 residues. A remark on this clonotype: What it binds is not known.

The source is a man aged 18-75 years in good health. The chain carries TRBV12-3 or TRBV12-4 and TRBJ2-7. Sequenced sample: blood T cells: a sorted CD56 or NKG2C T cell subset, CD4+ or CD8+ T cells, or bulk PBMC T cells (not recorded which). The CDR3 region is CASSPRSPSIYEQYF.